These 23 T cell receptor beta chains were all obtained from the same sample, sequenced in a study of blood T cells in healthy people across ages. Next came a second PCR, run for about 7 to 12 cycles, which used a sample-barcoded 5' primer along with a J-beta primer mix. TCRdb called the 5' RACE reads again in MiXCR, with one record for every CDR3 protein. The sample shows around 990,000 distinct CDR3 sequences, less than 45% of them seen only once. What was sequenced was blood. These receptor sequences come from a man aged 18 to 35 in good health.

This clonotype was seen a few times. The CDR3 DNA follows: TGTGCCACCCTAGGGGAACTTCCCTACAATGAGCAGTTCTTC. This encodes CATLGELPYNEQFF. The V gene is TRBV10-3, the J gene TRBJ2-1, with D possibly being TRBD1 (5 bases). V lost 10 bases and J 2 bases, leaving 15 bases between the germline ends. The CDR3 has 14 residues. Looked up from germline, CDR1 is ENHRY and CDR2 is SYGVKD.

The table lists this clonotype with a count of one. A much larger clone sits a single nucleotide away, making a read error possible. V and J are TRBV12-3 or TRBV12-4 and TRBJ1-2; no reliable D call. The CDR3 extends over 14 amino acids. V was shortened by 5 bases and J by 4 bases, with 14 bases between the two germline ends. The CDR3: CASSVEGQLYGYTF. The CDR3 nucleotides read TGTGCCAGCAGTGTAGAAGGTCAGCTCTATGGCTACACCTTC.

This clonotype was seen more than once but under ten times. This chain links TRBV7-2 with TRBJ1-2; 12 positions agree with TRBD1. The CDR3 length is 15 residues. J gave up 7 bases and V 4 bases, and 7 bases lay outside the gene matches. Germline values: CDR1 SGHTA, CDR2 FQGNSA. DNA for the CDR3: TGTGCCAGCAGCTGGCGGGACAGGGGGCGCGGTGGCTACACCTTC. It specifies CASSWRDRGRGGYTF.

The chain has TRBV7-2 and TRBJ1-5, with 8 bases matching TRBD1. V shed 5 bases and J 4 bases; nucleotides not matched to a gene: 4. Germline CDR1 and CDR2: SGHTA and FQGNSA. This CDR3 is built from 14 residues. CDR3 nucleotide sequence: TGTGCCAGCAGCCAGGACAGGGCAAATCAGCCCCAGCATTTT. Translated: CASSQDRANQPQHF.

The genes are TRBV20-1 and TRBJ1-2, with D possibly being TRBD1 (6 bases). From germline, CDR1 is DFQATT and CDR2 SNEGSKA (reference sequence). This CDR3 comprises 14 residues. V was cut by 4 bases and J by 0 bases, with 12 bases left in between. The CDR3, as DNA: TGCAGTGCTATATGGCAGGGGACTAACTATGGCTACACCTTC. It translates to CSAIWQGTNYGYTF.

The rearrangement uses TRBV7-9 and TRBJ1-4; 7 bases line up with TRBD1. The V gene end was trimmed by 1 base and the J gene end by 6 bases; junction bases not matched to a gene: 8. CDR3 size: 16 residues. CDR1 is SEHNR and CDR2 is FQNEAQ in the germline V gene (reference sequence). CDR3 sequence (DNA): TGTGCCAGCAGCTTAGAAGGCAGGGGGTTACATGAAAAACTGTTTTTT. This sequence encodes CASSLEGRGLHEKLFF.

The rearrangement links TRBV20-1 to TRBJ1-1; 8 bases align to TRBD1. Germline loops: CDR1 DFQATT, CDR2 SNEGSKA (reference sequence). Trimming at V came to 5 bases and at J to 5 bases, leaving 4 bases not matched to a gene. CDR3 size: 12 residues. Here the CDR3 reads CSAFTGGTEAFF. The CDR3 DNA follows: TGCAGTGCTTTTACAGGGGGGACTGAAGCTTTCTTT.

This chain links TRBV6-6 with TRBJ1-2; TRBD1 agrees at 7 bases. The CDR3 contains 15 residues. The ends lost 2 bases at V and 5 bases at J; junction bases unmatched: 8. CDR1 MNHNY and CDR2 SVGAGI come from the germline V gene (reference sequence). This CDR3 reads CASSYLQQGKYGYTF. The CDR3 coding sequence is TGTGCCAGCAGTTACCTCCAACAGGGGAAGTATGGCTACACCTTC.

The V gene is TRBV20-1, the J gene TRBJ2-5; 8 bases are shared with TRBD1. J was trimmed by 11 bases and V by 6 bases; bases with no gene match: 20. CDR3 length equals 15 residues. Germline loops: CDR1 DFQATT, CDR2 SNEGSKA (reference sequence). In DNA, the CDR3 is TGCAGTGCCCCACCGGACAGGGAGGAATCCTATGAGCAGTACTTC. Its protein product is CSAPPDREESYEQYF.

Concerning this clonotype: This may arise from a read error, as a much more abundant clone is one base away. V gene TRBV12-3 or TRBV12-4 combines with J gene TRBJ1-1, with a possible D match to TRBD1 (5 bases). CDR3 length: 14 residues. The CDR3 coding sequence is TGTGTCAGTAAGCCCGGACATACGAACACTGAAGCTTTCTTT. Translated, it gives CVSKPGHTNTEAFF.

The sample holds a few counts of this clonotype. The rearrangement links TRBV27 to TRBJ2-2; tentatively, D is TRBD1 or TRBD2 (5 bases each). The CDR3 contains 13 residues. The germline gives CDR1 MNHEY, CDR2 SMNVEV (reference sequence). Trimming left V 4 bases short and J 6 bases short, with 9 bases between. The DNA for the CDR3 is TGTGCCAGCAGTTCCGGGACCTCCGGGGAGCTGTTTTTT. Encoded protein: CASSSGTSGELFF.

The chain carries TRBV7-2 and TRBJ1-5; no firm D call. Looked up from germline, CDR1 is SGHTA and CDR2 is FQGNSA. The CDR3 loop spans 14 amino acids. The V end lost 4 bases, the J end lost 4 bases, and 11 bases lay between the germline ends. CDR3 in DNA: TGTGCCAGCAGCTCCAGAGGGAATAATCAGCCCCAGCATTTT. As protein: CASSSRGNNQPQHF.

This clonotype has just a few counts. The chain has TRBV5-1 and TRBJ2-3, with 9 bases fitting TRBD1. This CDR3 is 16 amino acids long. The germline V gene has CDR1 SGHRS and CDR2 YFSETQ. Germline trimming cut 3 bases from V and 4 bases from J; bases unmatched to any gene: 9. The CDR3 nucleotides read TGCGCCAGCAGCTCCTCCCGGGACAGGGTTTCAGATACGCAGTATTTT. This encodes CASSSSRDRVSDTQYF.

This sequence joins TRBV20-1 and TRBJ2-3; 14 bases map to TRBD2. After removal of 6 bases from V and 0 bases from J, the junction contained 8 bases not matched to a gene. The CDR3 totals 17 residues. CDR1 and CDR2 from the germline V gene are DFQATT and SNEGSKA (reference sequence). CDR3 residues: CSAQTSGGGLSTDTQYF. The CDR3 region has the DNA TGCAGTGCCCAGACTAGCGGGGGGGGCCTTAGCACAGATACGCAGTATTTT.

This rearrangement joins TRBV12-3 or TRBV12-4 to TRBJ2-7, with D possibly matching TRBD2 (6 bases). CDR3 length: 13 amino acids. V gave up 9 bases and J gave up 0 bases, with 12 bases separating them. The chain's CDR3 is CASRDWSSYEQYF. The DNA for the CDR3 is TGTGCCAGTAGGGACTGGAGCTCCTACGAGCAGTACTTC.

The J gene is TRBJ2-7, the V gene TRBV5-1; 10 bases map to TRBD2. Germline V gene data show CDR1 as SGHRS and CDR2 as YFSETQ. The CDR3 has 15 residues. Trimming at V came to 1 base and at J to 7 bases, leaving 8 bases not matched to a gene. The CDR3 DNA reads as TGCGCCAGCAGCTTGCGTACTAGCGGGGAGAATGAGCAGTACTTC. Amino acid sequence: CASSLRTSGENEQYF.

This chain uses TRBV28 with TRBJ2-1, with D possibly being TRBD2 (5 bases). Germline V lookup: CDR1 MDHEN, CDR2 SYDVKM. Between the trimmed V and J ends, which lost 4 bases and 4 bases, there was a span of 20 bases. The CDR3 length is 17 residues. CDR3 loop: CASSSPVERRAYNEQFF. The CDR3 nucleotides are TGTGCCAGCAGTTCCCCAGTTGAGCGGAGAGCATACAATGAGCAGTTCTTC. The full variable domain, its missing parts supplied by reference TRBV28 and TRBJ2-1, is DVKVTQSSRYLVKRTGEKVFLECVQDMDHENMFWYRQDPGLGLRLIYFSYDVKMKEKGDIPEGYSVSREKKERFSLILESASTNQTSMYLCASSSPVERRAYNEQFFGPGTRLTVL.

This chain links TRBV30 with TRBJ2-1, with D tentatively TRBD1 (6 bases). The germline V and J ends were trimmed by 1 base and 2 bases, with 6 bases remaining between them. The germline gives CDR1 GTSNPN, CDR2 SVGIG (reference sequence). The length of the CDR3 is 13 residues. The CDR3: CAWSGTAYNEQFF. Written as DNA, the CDR3 is TGTGCCTGGAGTGGGACAGCCTACAATGAGCAGTTCTTC.

This clonotype turned up a few times. This sequence joins TRBV4-3 and TRBJ2-7; no reliable D call. Germline V gene sequence: CDR1 LGHNA, CDR2 YSLEER. V dropped 0 bases and J dropped 3 bases, with 12 bases sitting between them. This CDR3 is built from 15 residues. Here the CDR3 reads CASSQDGGIYYEQYF. The CDR3 region has the DNA TGCGCCAGCAGCCAAGATGGTGGGATTTACTACGAGCAGTACTTC.

V is TRBV6-2 or TRBV6-3 and J is TRBJ1-5, with 10 nucleotides matching TRBD1. The germline gives CDR1 MNHEY, CDR2 SVGEGT. The CDR3 covers 16 residues. V lost 9 bases to trimming and J lost 1 base; unmatched junction nucleotides: 9. The CDR3 DNA is TGTGCCAGTGGGACAGGGGATCCGGTGAGCAATCAGCCCCAGCATTTT. Translated, it gives CASGTGDPVSNQPQHF.

The sample holds a few counts of this clonotype. The chain links TRBV15 to TRBJ1-5; 9 bases are shared with TRBD1. V trimming: 6 bases; J trimming: 3 bases; junction bases outside the gene matches: 6. The CDR3 sequence is 15 residues long. Germline-derived CDR1 and CDR2 are LNHNV and YYDKDF (reference sequence). This chain's CDR3 is CATREQGAYNQPQHF. DNA for the CDR3: TGTGCCACCAGGGAACAGGGGGCTTACAATCAGCCCCAGCATTTT.

The chain recombines TRBV7-3 with TRBJ2-3; D is uncertain. Trimming left V 4 bases short and J 5 bases short, with 16 bases between. Per the germline V gene, CDR1 is SGHTA and CDR2 is FQGTGA. The CDR3 covers 15 residues. In DNA form, the CDR3 reads TGTGCCAGCAGCTCCCCGAGTGGGCGGAGAGATACGCAGTATTTT. Encoded protein: CASSSPSGRRDTQYF.

This clonotype was counted ten times or more. The J gene is TRBJ1-2, the V gene TRBV20-1; maybe TRBD1 (6 bases). The CDR3 is 12 amino acids. Between the trimmed V and J ends, which lost 6 bases and 6 bases, there was a span of 14 bases. Germline V lookup: CDR1 DFQATT, CDR2 SNEGSKA (reference sequence). CDR3 sequence reads: CSAGTGLNGYTF. The DNA of the CDR3 is TGCAGTGCCGGCACAGGGTTGAATGGCTACACCTTC.